The source of this T cell receptor beta chain is a study of cytomegalovirus exposure and HLA in healthy donors. 13 Jbeta primers and 60 Vbeta primers were used for the PCR. The protocol was immunoSEQ multiplex PCR, while the TCRdb copy is restricted to in-frame clones and leaves out a portion. The sample yields about 140,000 clones, around four fifths seen once. As regards this clone: The antigen is not known.

Among the donors, all were healthy bone marrow donors. General study results and limits: Prediction of most subjects' HLA-A and HLA-B alleles by TCR beta sequences was reportedly accurate. Most sequenced TCRs were rare (though some public TCRs occurred in many donors).

Sequenced material: PBMCs. The sequence derives from a man between 25 and 39 years old in good health and CMV-seropositive.

The CDR3 sequence: CASSVLGQGALDEQYF. DNA of the CDR3: TGTGCCAGCAGTGTTCTCGGGCAGGGGGCTCTAGACGAGCAGTACTTC. This sequence joins TRBV6-1 and TRBJ2-7; 8 bases agree with TRBD1. The J segment lost 5 bases and the V segment lost 4 bases, leaving 13 bases of the junction unmatched. Looked up from germline, CDR1 is MNHNS and CDR2 is SASEGT. The CDR3 is made up of 16 amino acids.